Listed here are 22 T cell receptor beta chains from one sample, sequenced in a study of T-cell memory formation after mild COVID-19 (dated by TCRdb to the early 2020s). The library was built by means of 5' RACE. TCRdb names Illumina NovaSeq 6000 as the instrument used. Using fastp trimming at Q25 and MiXCR clonotype assembly, TCRdb reanalyzed the public sequencing data and kept in-frame beta chains. CDR3 protein duplicates are merged, each entry listing the most common genes and DNA. The table for this sample lists fewer than 250,000 distinct CDR3 sequences; roughly 10% of them were counted only once. Under 3.5% of the sample rests with the top ten. The sample comprised PBMCs or a T cell subset sorted from them (not recorded which). The receptors originated from a man between 18 and 35 years old who had mild COVID-19 (a few samples of this study predate the infection). The sample titles of this study are shuffled in the database, so cell type and time point are left out; the donor was told from shared clones.

The V call is TRBV9, the J call TRBJ2-7, with D uncertain. The CDR3 is made up of 13 amino acids. The V end lost 4 bases, the J end lost 0 bases, and 8 bases lay between the germline ends. CDR1 is SGDLS, CDR2 YYNGEE, per germline. The CDR3 protein is CASSSRNSYEQYF. The CDR3 DNA reads as TGTGCCAGCAGCTCGAGAAACTCCTACGAGCAGTACTTC.

This clonotype was picked up one time. The chain joins TRBV7-6 to TRBJ2-2; either TRBD1 or TRBD2 may fit D (6 bases each). This CDR3 comprises 17 residues. Trimming cost V 5 bases and J 0 bases, with 16 bases left between them. The germline CDR1 and CDR2 sequences are SGHVS and FNYEAQ. CDR3: CASSHRVGGSNTGELFF. In DNA, the CDR3 is TGTGCCAGCAGCCACCGGGTCGGGGGCTCGAACACCGGGGAGCTGTTTTTT.

The V gene is TRBV24-1, the J gene TRBJ2-7; TRBD1 agrees at 8 bases. Germline-derived CDR1 and CDR2 are KGHDR and SFDVKD. The CDR3 totals 15 residues. The J segment lost 2 bases and the V segment lost 4 bases, leaving 6 bases of the junction unmatched. Here the CDR3 DNA reads TGTGCCACCAGTGACCCCGGACAGGGTACCTACGAGCAGTACTTC. Residues: CATSDPGQGTYEQYF.

This clonotype was picked up a small number of times. The V call is TRBV5-1, the J call TRBJ2-2; 7 bases are a match to TRBD1. Germline loops: CDR1 SGHRS, CDR2 YFSETQ. The CDR3 is made up of 13 amino acids. Germline trimming cut 4 bases from V and 6 bases from J; bases unmatched to any gene: 3. The CDR3: CASSPDRAGELFF. DNA for the CDR3: TGCGCCAGCAGCCCCGACAGGGCCGGGGAGCTGTTTTTT.

This clonotype was seen a few times. This rearrangement joins TRBV28 to TRBJ2-3; 12 positions match TRBD2. V shed 5 bases, J shed 7 bases, and the junction held 7 bases outside the gene matches. Germline-derived CDR1 and CDR2 are MDHEN and SYDVKM. The CDR3 length is 15 residues. The CDR3, as DNA: TGTGCCAGCAGTACTCCGACTAGCGGGGGATATACGCAGTATTTT. This gives the protein CASSTPTSGGYTQYF.

In this sample, this clonotype turned up many times. The gene calls are TRBV12-3 or TRBV12-4 and TRBJ2-1, with 7 bases aligning to TRBD1. Trimming removed 6 bases from V and 0 bases from J; junction bases left unmatched: 5. The CDR3 sequence is 15 residues long. The CDR3 nucleotides are TGTGCCAGCAGAGTGACAGGGAGCTCCTACAATGAGCAGTTCTTC. Translation: CASRVTGSSYNEQFF.

This clonotype came up a few times. This chain connects TRBV9 to TRBJ2-3, with D perhaps matching TRBD1 (5 bases). CDR1 SGDLS and CDR2 YYNGEE come from the germline V gene. The CDR3 length is 15 residues. V was cut by 0 bases and J by 1 base, with 9 bases left in between. As DNA, the CDR3 is TGTGCCAGCAGCGTAGGGGGCATGGGCACAGATACGCAGTATTTT. As protein: CASSVGGMGTDTQYF.

V is TRBV12-3 or TRBV12-4 and J is TRBJ1-2, with TRBD1 matching over 9 bases. Trimming at V came to 6 bases and at J to 8 bases, leaving 13 bases not matched to a gene. The CDR3 contains 15 residues. This CDR3 is CASSRPAGTGNGYTF. CDR3 sequence (DNA): TGTGCCAGCAGCCGACCGGCCGGGACAGGGAACGGCTACACCTTC.

This clonotype was counted many times. One end of the junction varies from germline; a read error may be responsible. The chain recombines TRBV7-9 with TRBJ1-6; 9 bases map to TRBD1. This CDR3 comprises 14 residues. The germline V gene encodes CDR1 SEHNR and CDR2 FQNEAQ (reference sequence). The CDR3 sequence is CASSLGDRDSPLHF. CDR3 nucleotides: TGCGCCAGCAGCTTGGGGGACAGGGATTCACCCCTCCACTTT.

A few counts support this clonotype. CDR3: CASSLDLAYEQYF. The CDR3 DNA follows: TGCGCCAGCAGCTTGGATCTGGCCTACGAGCAGTACTTC. The chain couples TRBV5-1 to TRBJ2-7; D is unclear. Trimming took 0 bases from V and 2 from J, leaving 6 bases between them. CDR1 and CDR2 (germline): SGHRS, YFSETQ. This CDR3 contains 13 residues.

In this sample, this clonotype turned up many times. The chain joins TRBV4-3 to TRBJ2-5, with D tentatively TRBD1 or TRBD2 (5 bases each). The germline CDR1 and CDR2 sequences are LGHNA and YSLEER. The CDR3 length is 14 residues. Trimming took 1 base from V and 5 from J, leaving 11 bases between them. The CDR3 spells CASSQARGQETQYF. The CDR3 DNA reads as TGCGCCAGCAGCCAAGCTCGGGGCCAGGAGACCCAGTACTTC.

This clonotype occurred a few times. V is TRBV20-1 and J is TRBJ2-5; D might be TRBD1 (6 bases). Germline loops: CDR1 DFQATT, CDR2 SNEGSKA (reference sequence). Trimming stripped 3 bases from V and 1 base from J, with 24 bases between. The CDR3 extends over 18 amino acids. Here the CDR3 reads CSASPWSGSEGVQETQYF. In nucleotides, the CDR3 is TGCAGTGCTAGTCCTTGGTCGGGCTCAGAGGGGGTCCAAGAGACCCAGTACTTC.

The chain joins TRBV6-5 to TRBJ2-5; possibly TRBD2 for D (5 bases). The CDR3 length is 15 residues. The germline V and J ends were trimmed by 4 bases and 7 bases, with 19 bases remaining between them. From germline, CDR1 is MNHEY and CDR2 SVGAGI. CDR3: CASSFDDKGVGTQYF. The CDR3 region has the DNA TGTGCCAGCAGTTTCGACGATAAGGGAGTAGGGACCCAGTACTTC.

This clonotype was recorded a few times. The chain has TRBV9 and TRBJ2-1; the D gene is possibly TRBD2 (5 bases). Trimming pared 3 bases from V and 3 bases from J, leaving 13 bases between. This CDR3 has 15 residues. Germline V gene data show CDR1 as SGDLS and CDR2 as YYNGEE. As DNA, the CDR3 is TGTGCCAGCAGCGCCCTAGCCTCGGGCTACAATGAGCAGTTCTTC. It yields the protein CASSALASGYNEQFF.

The chain joins TRBV7-2 to TRBJ2-5; 15 nucleotides match TRBD2. The germline V gene has CDR1 SGHTA and CDR2 FQGNSA. CDR3 size: 16 residues. With V trimmed by 5 bases and J by 7 bases, 8 bases remained unmatched. The chain's CDR3 is CASSIGLAGGERTQYF. CDR3 sequence (DNA): TGTGCCAGCAGCATAGGACTAGCGGGGGGGGAGAGGACCCAGTACTTC.

CDR3 nucleotides: TGCGCCAGCAGCTTGTCAGTCGACAGGGGAACGAAAGGGAACACTGAAGCTTTCTTT. Translated, it gives CASSLSVDRGTKGNTEAFF. The chain employs TRBV5-1 and TRBJ1-1, with 8 bases matching TRBD1. With 1 base clipped from V and 1 base from J, the junction kept 15 bases outside the gene matches. The CDR3 consists of 19 residues. The V gene's germline CDR1 is SGHRS and CDR2 YFSETQ.

This clonotype was counted a few times. The V and J genes are TRBV7-9 and TRBJ2-7; D might be TRBD1 or TRBD2, each matching 5 bases. V was shortened by 0 bases and J by 0 bases, with 15 bases between the two germline ends. The CDR3 has 17 amino acids. Per germline, CDR1 SEHNR and CDR2 FQNEAQ (reference sequence). The CDR3 spells CASSLAVGADSSYEQYF. CDR3 bases: TGTGCCAGCAGCTTAGCGGTCGGGGCCGATAGCTCCTACGAGCAGTACTTC.

This clonotype has at least ten counts. The chain links TRBV5-1 to TRBJ2-1; D gene ambiguous. Germline V lookup: CDR1 SGHRS, CDR2 YFSETQ. CDR3 length equals 14 residues. With 4 bases removed from V and 4 bases from J, the gap between germline ends came to 12 bases. As DNA, the CDR3 is TGCGCCAGCAGCCTTGAGATACCTTACAATGAGCAGTTCTTC. Protein sequence: CASSLEIPYNEQFF.

The rearrangement uses TRBV7-3 and TRBJ2-2, with D perhaps matching TRBD1 (5 bases). V lost 5 bases and J 1 base, leaving 8 bases between the germline ends. The germline gives CDR1 SGHTA, CDR2 FQGTGA. There are 14 residues in the CDR3. This CDR3 is CASSATGNTGELFF. For the CDR3, the DNA is TGTGCCAGCAGCGCTACAGGGAACACCGGGGAGCTGTTTTTT. Full variable domain (outside the CDR3, taken from reference TRBV7-3 and TRBJ2-2): GAGVSQTPSNKVTEKGKYVELRCDPISGHTALYWYRQSLGQGPEFLIYFQGTGAADDSGLPNDRFFAVRPEGSVSTLKIQRTERGDSAVYLCASSATGNTGELFFGEGSRLTVL.

The V gene is TRBV19, the J gene TRBJ1-5, with D hard to call. This CDR3 contains 12 residues. Trimming removed 5 bases from V and 3 bases from J, with 5 bases in between. Germline lookup yields CDR1 LNHDA and CDR2 SQIVND (reference sequence). This chain's CDR3 is CASSFYNQPQHF. CDR3 bases: TGTGCCAGTAGTTTCTACAATCAGCCCCAGCATTTT. The full variable domain, in which reference TRBV19 and TRBJ1-5 provide the parts outside the CDR3, is DGGITQSPKYLFRKEGQNVTLSCEQNLNHDAMYWYRQDPGQGLRLIYYSQIVNDFQKGDIAEGYSVSREKKESFPLTVTSAQKNPTAFYLCASSFYNQPQHFGDGTRLSIL.

This chain links TRBV7-2 with TRBJ2-5, with D perhaps matching TRBD2 (6 bases). Germline V lookup: CDR1 SGHTA, CDR2 FQGNSA. The ends were cut back, 1 base at V and 1 base at J, with 10 bases in the middle. The CDR3 runs 15 residues. This CDR3 reads CASSLGTSLQETQYF. The CDR3, as DNA: TGTGCCAGCAGCTTAGGTACTAGCCTCCAAGAGACCCAGTACTTC.

The J gene is TRBJ2-3, the V gene TRBV24-1; perhaps TRBD2 as D (5 bases). The CDR3 extends over 19 amino acids. CDR1 is KGHDR, CDR2 SFDVKD, per germline. V was clipped by 3 bases and J by 4 bases, with 25 bases between them. The CDR3 DNA follows: TGTGCCACCAGTGATCGAAATCCGGGGTATTTGAAGACCGCAGATACGCAGTATTTT. This translates into CATSDRNPGYLKTADTQYF.